This paragraph reports one TCR beta chain. The germline V gene encodes CDR1 SGHRS and CDR2 YFSETQ. This CDR3 spans 14 amino acids. The junction had 6 bases not matched to a gene; V was cut back by 3 bases and J by 4 bases. This entry belongs to a study of shared clonotypes between healthy human individuals. CD4+ cells yielded CD45RA+ naive and CD45RA-negative memory subsets. This table comes from immunoSEQ multiplex PCR, and its TCRdb copy is limited to in-frame clones, with some not included. The profile shows about 1.4 million clones, roughly 95% of them singletons. The rearrangement links TRBV5-1 to TRBJ1-1, with TRBD1 matching over 7 bases. The sequence derives from a man aged 25-45 years in good health. Sequenced: naive CD4+ T cells sorted from blood. The subset: CD45RA+ positively selected. CDR3 sequence: CASSSQGEATEAFF. DNA for the CDR3: TGCGCCAGCAGCTCGCAGGGGGAAGCCACTGAAGCTTTCTTT.